Presented here are 25 T cell receptor beta chains from one specimen sequenced in a study of T cells in Graves' hyperthyroidism and ophthalmopathy (dated by TCRdb to the late 2010s). The library came from multiplex PCR. Sequenced on an Illumina HiSeq 2000. The TCR beta CDR3 regions were amplified from the RNA transcripts. A first-round RT-PCR of the TCR CDR3 used the HTBI primer set with the Qiagen OneStep RT-PCR kit. The raw public data were reprocessed by TCRdb itself: fastp quality trimming at Q25, MiXCR clonotype calling, in-frame beta chains only. One record per CDR3 amino acid sequence lists the most common genes and DNA. The sample table holds over 45,000 distinct CDR3 sequences, of which 45% to 50% were seen once. 30% to 35% of the sample belongs to the ten largest clones. Sequenced sample: peripheral blood or thyroid tissue (not recorded which). Source of these receptors: a woman between 45 and 65 years old with Graves' hyperthyroidism.

By share of the sample, this clonotype is medium-sized. The chain carries TRBV24-1 and TRBJ2-5; 15 bases map to TRBD2. Trimming took 4 bases from V and 5 from J; bases not matched to a gene: 4. The CDR3 has 16 amino acids. Germline-derived CDR1 and CDR2 are KGHDR and SFDVKD. The CDR3 spells CATSDEGTSGGETQYF. CDR3 sequence (DNA): TGTGCCACCAGTGACGAAGGGACTAGCGGGGGGGAGACCCAGTACTTC.

The chain is built from TRBV6-2 or TRBV6-3 and TRBJ2-7; weak D call: TRBD1 (7 bases). V was pared by 4 bases and J by 3 bases, with 16 bases between. Germline values: CDR1 MNHEY, CDR2 SVGEGT. There are 15 residues in the CDR3. CDR3 protein: CASSLGRDSGYEQYF. The CDR3 DNA reads TGTGCCAGCAGTTTAGGGCGGGACAGTGGCTACGAGCAGTACTTC.

The chain links TRBV20-1 to TRBJ2-5; 15 nucleotides match TRBD2. The germline gives CDR1 DFQATT, CDR2 SNEGSKA (reference sequence). V was clipped by 6 bases and J by 3 bases; unmatched bases: 8. This CDR3 is 16 amino acids long. The CDR3 protein is CSAPGLAGGPEETQYF. The CDR3 DNA reads as TGCAGTGCACCAGGACTAGCGGGAGGGCCGGAAGAGACCCAGTACTTC.

This clonotype was found many times. This sequence joins TRBV7-9 and TRBJ1-1; no definite D call. V lost 7 bases and J 1 base, leaving 13 bases between the germline ends. The CDR3 contains 14 residues. CDR1 is SEHNR, CDR2 FQNEAQ, per germline (reference sequence). This CDR3 is CASTPPKGNTEAFF. The CDR3 DNA follows: TGTGCCAGCACCCCTCCGAAGGGGAACACTGAAGCTTTCTTT.

This clonotype was seen repeatedly, ten times or more. The chain recombines TRBV6-5 with TRBJ1-2; 7 positions agree with TRBD1. The V gene's germline CDR1 is MNHEY and CDR2 SVGAGI. J was trimmed by 4 bases and V by 2 bases; bases with no gene match: 10. CDR3 length: 16 residues. The CDR3 is CASSYVTSGGRYGYTF. Here the CDR3 DNA reads TGTGCCAGCAGTTACGTAACGTCAGGGGGGCGCTATGGCTACACCTTC.

This clonotype has a count of ten or more. This chain's CDR3 is CAISESTSYEQYF. The CDR3 nucleotides are TGTGCCATCAGTGAGTCGACTAGCTACGAGCAGTACTTC. The genes are TRBV10-3 and TRBJ2-7; tentatively, D is TRBD2 (6 bases). V was shortened by 0 bases and J by 3 bases, with 6 bases between the two germline ends. This CDR3 contains 13 residues. Germline lookup yields CDR1 ENHRY and CDR2 SYGVKD.

The V and J genes are TRBV7-9 and TRBJ2-7; TRBD2 might be the D (5 bases). This CDR3 region has 14 residues. V lost 4 bases, J lost 0 bases, and 10 bases lay in between. The germline gives CDR1 SEHNR, CDR2 FQNEAQ (reference sequence). The CDR3 nucleotides are TGTGCCAGCAGCTCAGCGGTGAGCTCCTACGAGCAGTACTTC. As protein: CASSSAVSSYEQYF.

This clonotype was detected ten times or more. The chain couples TRBV4-1 to TRBJ2-2; 10 bases align to TRBD1. CDR3 length: 18 residues. Germline V gene lookup returns CDR1 MGHRA and CDR2 YSYEKL. V dropped 2 bases and J dropped 0; count of bases not matched to a gene: 6. In DNA form, the CDR3 reads TGCGCCAGCAGCCAACGGATAGGACAGGGGGCGAACACCGGGGAGCTGTTTTTT. Translated, it gives CASSQRIGQGANTGELFF.

On this clonotype itself: The conserved phenylalanine or tryptophan is not found at the CDR3 terminus, so this likely reflects a read error. The V gene is TRBV28, the J gene TRBJ2-3; D unresolved. CDR1 and CDR2 (germline): MDHEN, SYDVKM. V dropped 5 bases and J dropped 2 bases, with 5 bases sitting between them. This CDR3 comprises 12 residues. CDR3 nucleotide sequence: TGTGCCAGCAGTAGGAACACAGATACGCAGTATTCT. It specifies CASSRNTDTQYS.

As for this clonotype: One end of the junction does not line up with germline, which may come from a read error. The CDR3 DNA reads as TGTGCCAGCAGCTCAGTGTTCAATTCACCCCTCCGCTTC. This sequence encodes CASSSVFNSPLRF. The chain employs TRBV7-3 and TRBJ1-6; D gene ambiguous. This CDR3 region has 13 residues. CDR1 SGHTA and CDR2 FQGTGA come from the germline V gene.

This clonotype was detected ten times or more. This chain uses TRBV10-3 with TRBJ1-6; tentative D call: TRBD1 (5 bases). CDR3 size: 14 residues. Germline V gives CDR1 ENHRY, CDR2 SYGVKD. V lost 4 bases to trimming and J lost 7 bases, with 11 bases between them. The CDR3 reads CAISAGSGNSPLHF. The CDR3 nucleotides read TGTGCCATCAGTGCAGGGTCCGGCAATTCACCCCTCCACTTT.

This clonotype has only one observation. A much larger clone is a single base away; this may be a read error. The rearrangement uses TRBV28 and TRBJ1-5; D remains ambiguous. CDR1 is MDHEN, CDR2 SYDVKM, per germline. CDR3 size: 14 residues. The CDR3 coding sequence is TGTGCCAGCAGTCCACAGTATAGCAATCAGCCCCCGCATTTT. This translates into CASSPQYSNQPPHF.

V usage is TRBV27 and J usage is TRBJ2-2, with D perhaps matching TRBD1 (6 bases). The CDR3 sequence is 14 residues long. The V gene lost 10 bases and the J gene lost 2 bases, with 14 bases spanning the gap. Germline CDR1 MNHEY, CDR2 SMNVEV (reference sequence). The CDR3 region has the DNA TGTGCCACCCTAGGGGGATCAAACACCGGGGAGCTGTTTTTT. It encodes CATLGGSNTGELFF.

This clonotype was counted at least ten times. The V gene is TRBV20-1, the J gene TRBJ1-1, with a tentative D call TRBD1 (5 bases). The ends were cut back, 3 bases at V and 6 bases at J, with 17 bases in the middle. CDR3 length: 14 residues. Germline V CDR1 and CDR2: DFQATT, SNEGSKA (reference sequence). The CDR3 nucleotides read TGCAGTGCTAGGCCCTCAGGGTTTTACGCTGAAGCTTTCTTT. Encoded protein: CSARPSGFYAEAFF.

This clonotype was detected only a few times. This chain joins TRBV7-3 and TRBJ2-7, with D perhaps matching TRBD2 (6 bases). V shed 0 bases and J shed 7 bases, with 19 bases lying between them. CDR3 length equals 16 residues. The germline gives CDR1 SGHTA, CDR2 FQGTGA. CDR3 sequence: CASSLTGGGVTGEQYF. The CDR3 bases are TGTGCCAGCAGCTTAACGGGGGGAGGTGTCACCGGGGAGCAGTACTTC.

V usage is TRBV11-2 and J usage is TRBJ1-1, with 11 nucleotides matching TRBD1. Germline CDR1 is SGHAT and CDR2 is FQNNGV. V trimming: 5 bases; J trimming: 7 bases; junction bases outside the gene matches: 6. The CDR3 length is 14 residues. CDR3 protein: CASSPRDRGDEAFF. The DNA for the CDR3 is TGTGCCAGCAGCCCTAGGGACAGGGGGGATGAAGCTTTCTTT.

The rearrangement joins TRBV7-9 to TRBJ1-6, with D possibly being TRBD1 (5 bases). The germline V gene encodes CDR1 SEHNR and CDR2 FQNEAQ (reference sequence). There are 15 residues in the CDR3. Trimming shortened V by 0 bases and J by 10 bases, and 13 bases separated the two germline ends. CDR3: CASSLATGALSPLHF. CDR3 DNA: TGTGCCAGCAGCTTAGCGACCGGGGCCCTCTCACCCCTCCACTTT.

This clonotype was detected ten times or more. The chain uses TRBV4-1 and TRBJ2-2; D could derive from TRBD1 or TRBD2 (7 bases each). The CDR3 is made up of 16 amino acids. Germline values: CDR1 MGHRA, CDR2 YSYEKL. Trimming took 5 bases from V and 3 from J, leaving 16 bases between them. In DNA form, the CDR3 reads TGCGCCAGCAGCGCATACAGGGGAGGGGACACCGGGGAGCTGTTTTTT. It translates to CASSAYRGGDTGELFF.

In the case of this clonotype: The conserved phenylalanine or tryptophan is not found at the CDR3 terminus, so this likely reflects a read error. This chain joins TRBV20-1 and TRBJ2-3; 9 bases are a match to TRBD2. CDR1 and CDR2 (germline): DFQATT, SNEGSKA (reference sequence). This CDR3 contains 15 residues. J lost 6 bases, V lost 3 bases, and 10 bases had no gene match. CDR3 coding DNA: TGCAGTGCTAGTTCCATAGCGGGAGATAGGGATACGCAGTATTCT. Amino acid sequence: CSASSIAGDRDTQYS.

This clonotype appeared many times. The chain joins TRBV19 to TRBJ2-3; no definite D call. The CDR3 extends over 15 amino acids. Trimming removed 3 bases at V and 2 bases at J, with 12 bases between. Germline loops: CDR1 LNHDA, CDR2 SQIVND (reference sequence). CDR3 coding DNA: TGTGCCAGTAGTATCTGGAGATCCAACACAGATACGCAGTATTTT. Amino acid sequence: CASSIWRSNTDTQYF.

The gene calls are TRBV12-3 or TRBV12-4 and TRBJ2-5, with D tentatively TRBD2 (7 bases). This CDR3 is 14 amino acids long. V dropped 3 bases and J dropped 5 bases, with 13 bases sitting between them. The CDR3 region is CASSFGGPRETQYF. The CDR3 nucleotides read TGTGCCAGCAGTTTCGGGGGGCCGCGGGAGACCCAGTACTTC.

CDR3 region: CSASTGVGDPASSLALVNGYTF. DNA for the CDR3: TGCAGCGCCTCTACAGGGGTAGGAGATCCCGCCAGCAGCTTAGCTCTTGTTAATGGCTACACCTTC. This rearrangement joins TRBV29-1 to TRBJ1-2, with 7 bases matching TRBD1. V gave up 7 bases and J gave up 6 bases; unmatched junction bases: 38. Germline values: CDR1 SQVTM, CDR2 ANQGSEA. This CDR3 is 22 amino acids long.

This clonotype is a singleton in its sample. The chain couples TRBV12-3 or TRBV12-4 to TRBJ2-3; D is undetermined. The J call may not be correct, given that the DNA end is closer to TRBJ1-5. The CDR3 covers 16 residues. CDR3 nucleotide sequence: TGTGCCAGCAGTTTATCGCGGGAGGGCCCTCTCCATACGCAGCATTTT. Translated, it gives CASSLSREGPLHTQHF.

The genes are TRBV20-1 and TRBJ1-2, with D uncertain. Trimming stripped 0 bases from V and 4 bases from J, with 12 bases between. Germline V gives CDR1 DFQATT, CDR2 SNEGSKA (reference sequence). The CDR3 runs to 14 residues. In DNA, the CDR3 is TGCAGTGCTAGAGAAGGCGGGAGGGCCTATGGCTACACCTTC. It encodes CSAREGGRAYGYTF.

This clonotype qualifies as medium-sized (0.01 to 0.1%). The chain carries TRBV20-1 and TRBJ2-5; 9 bases are shared with TRBD2. V gave up 6 bases and J gave up 2 bases; unmatched junction bases: 7. Per the germline V gene, CDR1 is DFQATT and CDR2 is SNEGSKA (reference sequence). CDR3 length: 14 residues. The CDR3 sequence: CSAQTSGSQETQYF. CDR3 nucleotide sequence: TGCAGTGCCCAGACTAGCGGATCACAAGAGACCCAGTACTTC.